This T cell receptor (beta chain) was identified in a study of blood T cells in healthy people across ages. Study-wide points: TCR beta diversity per million T cells fell roughly linearly with age.

Germline V CDR1 and CDR2: SQVTM, ANQGSEA. The CDR3 length is 12 residues. Deletions cut 4 bases from V and 5 bases from J, with 9 bases between. Primed by a sample-barcoded 5' primer and a J-beta primer mix, a second PCR proceeded for about 6 to 11 cycles. TCRdb re-called the 5' RACE reads through MiXCR, storing one row per CDR3 protein. Here the sample spans almost 1 million distinct CDR3 sequences, around 54% being singletons. On this clonotype: The antigen remains undetermined.

This clonotype was obtained from a woman in her sixties or seventies in good health. The chain links TRBV29-1 to TRBJ2-1, with D maybe TRBD1 (5 bases). Sequencing input: blood. CDR3 sequence reads: CSVVPGNNEQFF. CDR3 nucleotide sequence: TGCAGCGTTGTTCCAGGGAACAATGAGCAGTTCTTC.